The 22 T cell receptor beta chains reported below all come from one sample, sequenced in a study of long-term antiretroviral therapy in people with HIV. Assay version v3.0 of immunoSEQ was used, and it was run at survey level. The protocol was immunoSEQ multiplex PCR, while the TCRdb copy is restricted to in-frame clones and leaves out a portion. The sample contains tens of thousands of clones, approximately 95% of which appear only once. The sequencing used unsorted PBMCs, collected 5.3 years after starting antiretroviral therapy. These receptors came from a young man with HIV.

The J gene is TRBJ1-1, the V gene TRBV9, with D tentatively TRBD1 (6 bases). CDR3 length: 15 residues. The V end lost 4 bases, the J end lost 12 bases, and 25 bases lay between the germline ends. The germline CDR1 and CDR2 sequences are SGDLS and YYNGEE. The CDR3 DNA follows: TGTGCCAGCAGCCCCCCGGTGACAGGTGAATGGGGTTCTTTCTTT. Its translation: CASSPPVTGEWGSFF.

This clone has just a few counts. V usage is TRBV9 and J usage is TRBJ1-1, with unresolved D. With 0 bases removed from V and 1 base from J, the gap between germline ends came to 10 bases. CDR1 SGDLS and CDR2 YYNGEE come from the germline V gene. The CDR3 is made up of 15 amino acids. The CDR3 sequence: CASSVGSDGNTEAFF. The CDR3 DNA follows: TGTGCCAGCAGCGTAGGGTCTGACGGGAACACTGAAGCTTTCTTT.

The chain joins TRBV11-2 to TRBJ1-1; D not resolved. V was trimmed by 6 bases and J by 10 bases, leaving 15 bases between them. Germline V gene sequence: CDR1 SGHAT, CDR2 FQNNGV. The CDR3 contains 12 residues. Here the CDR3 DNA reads TGTGCCAGCAGTCATCAATCTCCGGGAGCTTTCTTT. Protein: CASSHQSPGAFF.

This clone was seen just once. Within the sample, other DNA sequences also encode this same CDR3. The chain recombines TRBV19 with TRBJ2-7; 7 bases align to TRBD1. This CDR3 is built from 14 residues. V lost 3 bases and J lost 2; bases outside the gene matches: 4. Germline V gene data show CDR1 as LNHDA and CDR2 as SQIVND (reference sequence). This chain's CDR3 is CASSIGQGAYEQYF. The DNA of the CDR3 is TGTGCCAGTAGTATTGGTCAGGGGGCCTACGAGCAGTACTTC.

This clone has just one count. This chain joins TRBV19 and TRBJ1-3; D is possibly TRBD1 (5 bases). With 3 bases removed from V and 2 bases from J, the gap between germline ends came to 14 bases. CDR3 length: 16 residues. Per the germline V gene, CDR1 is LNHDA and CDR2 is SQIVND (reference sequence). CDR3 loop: CASSIQGGFAGNTIYF. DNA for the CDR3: TGTGCCAGTAGTATTCAGGGTGGTTTCGCTGGAAACACCATATATTTT.

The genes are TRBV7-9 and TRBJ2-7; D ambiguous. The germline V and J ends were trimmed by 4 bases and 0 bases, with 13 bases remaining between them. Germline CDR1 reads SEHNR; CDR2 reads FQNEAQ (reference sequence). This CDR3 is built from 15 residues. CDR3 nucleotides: TGTGCCAGCAGCTCCCTGGTCCGGAGCTCCTACGAGCAGTACTTC. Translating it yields CASSSLVRSSYEQYF.

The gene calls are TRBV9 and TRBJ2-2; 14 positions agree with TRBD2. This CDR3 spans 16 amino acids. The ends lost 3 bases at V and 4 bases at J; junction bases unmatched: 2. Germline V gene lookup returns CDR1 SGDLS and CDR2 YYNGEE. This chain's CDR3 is CASSGGLAGATGELFF. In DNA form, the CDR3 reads TGTGCCAGCAGCGGGGGACTAGCGGGAGCCACCGGGGAGCTGTTTTTT.

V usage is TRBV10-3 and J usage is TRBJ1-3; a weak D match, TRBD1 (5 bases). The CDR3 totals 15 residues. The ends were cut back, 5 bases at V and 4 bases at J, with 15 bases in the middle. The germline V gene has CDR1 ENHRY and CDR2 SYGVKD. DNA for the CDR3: TGTGCCATCAGTCCGCCAGGGACGGGCGGAAACACCATATATTTT. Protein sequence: CAISPPGTGGNTIYF.

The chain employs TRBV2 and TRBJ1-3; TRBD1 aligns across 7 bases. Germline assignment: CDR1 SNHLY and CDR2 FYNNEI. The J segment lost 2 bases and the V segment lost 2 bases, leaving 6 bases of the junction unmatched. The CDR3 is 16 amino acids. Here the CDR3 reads CASSEPNRGTGNTIYF. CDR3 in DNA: TGTGCCAGCAGTGAACCCAACAGGGGCACTGGAAACACCATATATTTT.

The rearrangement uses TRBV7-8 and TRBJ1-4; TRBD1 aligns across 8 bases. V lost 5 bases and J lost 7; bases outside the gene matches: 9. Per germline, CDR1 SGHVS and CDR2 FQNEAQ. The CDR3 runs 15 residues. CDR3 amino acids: CASSHRTGHGEKLFF. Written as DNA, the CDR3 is TGTGCCAGCAGCCACCGGACAGGGCATGGTGAAAAACTGTTTTTT.

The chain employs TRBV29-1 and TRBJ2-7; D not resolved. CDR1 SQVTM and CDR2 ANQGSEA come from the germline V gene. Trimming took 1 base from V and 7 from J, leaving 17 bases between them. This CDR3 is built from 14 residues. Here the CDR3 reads CSVEAGLEHWEQYF. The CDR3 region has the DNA TGCAGCGTTGAAGCTGGGCTAGAACACTGGGAGCAGTACTTC.

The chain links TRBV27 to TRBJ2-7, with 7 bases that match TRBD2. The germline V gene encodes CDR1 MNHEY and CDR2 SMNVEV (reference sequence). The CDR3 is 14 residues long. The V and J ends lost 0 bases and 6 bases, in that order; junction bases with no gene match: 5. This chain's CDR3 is CASSLSGLDGEQYF. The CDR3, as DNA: TGTGCCAGCAGTTTATCTGGACTAGATGGCGAGCAGTACTTC.

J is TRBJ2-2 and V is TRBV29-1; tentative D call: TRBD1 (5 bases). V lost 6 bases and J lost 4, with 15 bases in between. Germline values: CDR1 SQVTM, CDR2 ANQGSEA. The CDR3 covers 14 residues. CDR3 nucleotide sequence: TGCAGCGTCCCTCAGGGTACCGCCACCGGGGAGCTGTTTTTT. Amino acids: CSVPQGTATGELFF.

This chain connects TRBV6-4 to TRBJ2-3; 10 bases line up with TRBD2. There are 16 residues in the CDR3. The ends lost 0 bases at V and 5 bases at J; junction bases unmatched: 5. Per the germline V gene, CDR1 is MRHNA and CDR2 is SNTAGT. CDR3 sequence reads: CASSDSNSGGRDTQYF. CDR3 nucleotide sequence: TGTGCCAGCAGTGACTCGAATAGCGGGGGGAGAGATACGCAGTATTTT.

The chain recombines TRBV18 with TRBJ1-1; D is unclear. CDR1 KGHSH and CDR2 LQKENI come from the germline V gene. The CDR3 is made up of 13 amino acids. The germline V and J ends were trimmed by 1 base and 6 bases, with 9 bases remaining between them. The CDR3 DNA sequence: TGTGCCAGCTCACCACTTTCGTCCCCTGAAGCTTTCTTT. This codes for CASSPLSSPEAFF.

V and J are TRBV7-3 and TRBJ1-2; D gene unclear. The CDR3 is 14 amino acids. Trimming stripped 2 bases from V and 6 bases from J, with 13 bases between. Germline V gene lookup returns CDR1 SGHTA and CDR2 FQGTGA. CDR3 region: CASSLGTEGDGYTF. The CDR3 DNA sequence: TGTGCCAGCAGCTTAGGCACCGAGGGCGATGGCTACACCTTC.

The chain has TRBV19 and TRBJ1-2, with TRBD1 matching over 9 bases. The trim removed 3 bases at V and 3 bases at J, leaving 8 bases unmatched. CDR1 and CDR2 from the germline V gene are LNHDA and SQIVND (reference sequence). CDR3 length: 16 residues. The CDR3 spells CASSIEGTGTDYGYTF. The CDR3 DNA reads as TGTGCCAGTAGTATTGAAGGGACAGGGACCGACTATGGCTACACCTTC.

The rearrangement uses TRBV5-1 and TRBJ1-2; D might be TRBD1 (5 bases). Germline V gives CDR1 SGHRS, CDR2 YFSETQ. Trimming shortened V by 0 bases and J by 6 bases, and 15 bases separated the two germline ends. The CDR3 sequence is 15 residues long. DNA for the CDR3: TGCGCCAGCAGCTTGGGGGTAGGCAGGGAGGATGGCTACACCTTC. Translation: CASSLGVGREDGYTF. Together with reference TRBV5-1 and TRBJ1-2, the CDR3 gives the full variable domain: KAGVTQTPRYLIKTRGQQVTLSCSPISGHRSVSWYQQTPGQGLQFLFEYFSETQRNKGNFPGRFSGRQFSNSRSEMNVSTLELGDSALYLCASSLGVGREDGYTFGSGTRLTVV.

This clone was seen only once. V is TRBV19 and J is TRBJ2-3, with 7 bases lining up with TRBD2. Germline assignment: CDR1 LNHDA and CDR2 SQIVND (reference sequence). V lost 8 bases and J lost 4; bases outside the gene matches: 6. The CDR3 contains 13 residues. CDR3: CASGGGPADTQYF. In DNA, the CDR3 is TGTGCCAGTGGGGGAGGGCCGGCAGATACGCAGTATTTT. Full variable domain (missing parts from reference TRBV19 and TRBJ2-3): DGGITQSPKYLFRKEGQNVTLSCEQNLNHDAMYWYRQDPGQGLRLIYYSQIVNDFQKGDIAEGYSVSREKKESFPLTVTSAQKNPTAFYLCASGGGPADTQYFGPGTRLTVL.

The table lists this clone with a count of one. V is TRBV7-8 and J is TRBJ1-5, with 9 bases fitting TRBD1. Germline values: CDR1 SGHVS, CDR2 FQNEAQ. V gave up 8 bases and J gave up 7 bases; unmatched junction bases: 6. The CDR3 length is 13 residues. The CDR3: CASRQGGLQPQHF. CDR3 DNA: TGTGCCAGCCGACAGGGGGGTTTGCAGCCCCAGCATTTT.

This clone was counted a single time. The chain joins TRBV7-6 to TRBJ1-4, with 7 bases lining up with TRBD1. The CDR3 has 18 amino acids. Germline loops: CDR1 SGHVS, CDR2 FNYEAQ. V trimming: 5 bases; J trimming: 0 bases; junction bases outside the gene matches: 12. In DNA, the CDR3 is TGTGCCAGCAGCCCCATCCTACAGGGGTGGGCAACTAATGAAAAACTGTTTTTT. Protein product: CASSPILQGWATNEKLFF.

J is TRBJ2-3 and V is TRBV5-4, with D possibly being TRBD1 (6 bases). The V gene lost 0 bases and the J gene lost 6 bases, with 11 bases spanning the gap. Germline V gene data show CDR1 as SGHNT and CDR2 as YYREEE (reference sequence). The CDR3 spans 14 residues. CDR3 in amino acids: CASSLGTVWDTQYF. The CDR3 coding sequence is TGTGCCAGCAGCTTGGGGACAGTCTGGGATACGCAGTATTTT.